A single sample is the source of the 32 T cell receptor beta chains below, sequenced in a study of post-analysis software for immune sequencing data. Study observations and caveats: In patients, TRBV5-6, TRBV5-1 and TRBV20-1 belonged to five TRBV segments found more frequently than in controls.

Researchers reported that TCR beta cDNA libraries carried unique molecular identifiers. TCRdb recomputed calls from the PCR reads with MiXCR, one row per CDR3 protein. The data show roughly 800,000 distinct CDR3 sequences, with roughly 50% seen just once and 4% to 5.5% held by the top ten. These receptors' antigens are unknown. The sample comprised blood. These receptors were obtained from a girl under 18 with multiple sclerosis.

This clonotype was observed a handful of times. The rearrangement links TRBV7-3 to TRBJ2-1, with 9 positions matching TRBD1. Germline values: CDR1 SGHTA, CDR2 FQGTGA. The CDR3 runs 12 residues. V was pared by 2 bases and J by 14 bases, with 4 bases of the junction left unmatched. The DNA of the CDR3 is TGTGCCAGCAGCTTACAGGGGACAGGGAAGTTCTTC. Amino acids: CASSLQGTGKFF.

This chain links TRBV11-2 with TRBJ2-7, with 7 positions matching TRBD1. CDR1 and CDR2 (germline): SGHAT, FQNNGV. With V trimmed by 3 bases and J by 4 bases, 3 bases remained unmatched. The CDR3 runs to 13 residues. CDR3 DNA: TGTGCCAGCAGCTTCTCACAGGGGTACGAGCAGTACTTC. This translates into CASSFSQGYEQYF.

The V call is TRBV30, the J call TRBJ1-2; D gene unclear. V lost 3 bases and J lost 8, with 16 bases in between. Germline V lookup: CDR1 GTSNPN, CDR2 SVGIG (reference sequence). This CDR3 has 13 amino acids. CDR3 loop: CAWRYGGGWGYTF. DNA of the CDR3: TGTGCCTGGAGATATGGCGGCGGATGGGGCTACACCTTC.

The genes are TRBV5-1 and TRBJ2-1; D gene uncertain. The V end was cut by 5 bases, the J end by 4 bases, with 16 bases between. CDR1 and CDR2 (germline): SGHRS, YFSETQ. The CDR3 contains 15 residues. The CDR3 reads CASSRSREIYNEQFF. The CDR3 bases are TGCGCCAGCAGTAGGTCTCGAGAGATATACAATGAGCAGTTCTTC.

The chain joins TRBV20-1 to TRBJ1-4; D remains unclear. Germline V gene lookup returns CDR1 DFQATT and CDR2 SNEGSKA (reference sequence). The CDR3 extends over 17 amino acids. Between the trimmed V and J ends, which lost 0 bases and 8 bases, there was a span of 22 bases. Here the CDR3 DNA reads TGCAGTGCTAGAGATTGGCGCCCGGAGACAACGGGGGAAAAACTGTTTTTT. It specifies CSARDWRPETTGEKLFF.

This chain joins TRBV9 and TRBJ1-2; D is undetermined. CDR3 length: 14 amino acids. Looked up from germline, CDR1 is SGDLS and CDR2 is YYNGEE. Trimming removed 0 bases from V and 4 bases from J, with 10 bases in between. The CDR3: CASSVGQLTYGYTF. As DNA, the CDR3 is TGTGCCAGCAGCGTAGGGCAGCTCACCTATGGCTACACCTTC.

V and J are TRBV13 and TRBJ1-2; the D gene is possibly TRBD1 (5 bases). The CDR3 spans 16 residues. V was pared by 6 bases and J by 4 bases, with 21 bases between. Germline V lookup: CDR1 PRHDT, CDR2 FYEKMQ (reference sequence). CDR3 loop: CASRRRRDSGVYGYTF. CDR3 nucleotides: TGTGCCAGCAGAAGACGCCGGGACTCCGGGGTCTATGGCTACACCTTC. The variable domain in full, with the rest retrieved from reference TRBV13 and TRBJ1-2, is AAGVIQSPRHLIKEKRETATLKCYPIPRHDTVYWYQQGPGQDPQFLISFYEKMQSDKGSIPDRFSAQQFSDYHSELNMSSLELGDSALYFCASRRRRDSGVYGYTFGSGTRLTVV.

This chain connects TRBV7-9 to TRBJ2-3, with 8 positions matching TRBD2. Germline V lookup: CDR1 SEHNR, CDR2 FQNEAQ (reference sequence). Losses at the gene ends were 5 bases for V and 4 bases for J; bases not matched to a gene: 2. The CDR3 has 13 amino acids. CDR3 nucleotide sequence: TGTGCCAGCAGCGCGACTAGCGCAGATACGCAGTATTTT. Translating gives CASSATSADTQYF.

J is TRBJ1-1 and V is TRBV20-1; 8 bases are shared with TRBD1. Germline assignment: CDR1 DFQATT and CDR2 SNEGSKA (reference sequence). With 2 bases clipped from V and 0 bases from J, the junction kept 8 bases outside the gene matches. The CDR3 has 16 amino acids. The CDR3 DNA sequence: TGCAGTGCTAGATCCTCAGGGGGCGCGATGAACACTGAAGCTTTCTTT. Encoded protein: CSARSSGGAMNTEAFF.

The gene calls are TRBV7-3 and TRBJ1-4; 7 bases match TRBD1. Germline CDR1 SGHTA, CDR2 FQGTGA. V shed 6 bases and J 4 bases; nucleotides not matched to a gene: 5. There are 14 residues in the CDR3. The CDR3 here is CASRSDRDNEKLFF. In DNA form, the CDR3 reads TGTGCCAGCAGATCCGACAGGGATAATGAAAAACTGTTTTTT.

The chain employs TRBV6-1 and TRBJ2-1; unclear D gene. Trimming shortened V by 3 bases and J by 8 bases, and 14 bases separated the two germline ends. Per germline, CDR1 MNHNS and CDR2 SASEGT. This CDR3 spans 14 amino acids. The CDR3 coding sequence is TGTGCCAGCAGTGAGAGGAACCAGGCTTATGAGCAGTTCTTC. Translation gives CASSERNQAYEQFF.

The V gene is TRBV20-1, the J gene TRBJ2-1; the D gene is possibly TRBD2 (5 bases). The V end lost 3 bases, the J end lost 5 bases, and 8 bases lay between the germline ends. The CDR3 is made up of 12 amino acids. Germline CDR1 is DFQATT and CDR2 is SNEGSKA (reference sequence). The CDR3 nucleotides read TGCAGTGCTAGCCGAGGGAACAATGAGCAGTTCTTC. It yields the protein CSASRGNNEQFF.

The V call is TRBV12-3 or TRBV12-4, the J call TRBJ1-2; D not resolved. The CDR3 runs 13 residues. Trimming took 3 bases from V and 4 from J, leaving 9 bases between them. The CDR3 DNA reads TGTGCCAGCAGTTTCGGGCAGCGCTATGGCTACACCTTC. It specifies CASSFGQRYGYTF.

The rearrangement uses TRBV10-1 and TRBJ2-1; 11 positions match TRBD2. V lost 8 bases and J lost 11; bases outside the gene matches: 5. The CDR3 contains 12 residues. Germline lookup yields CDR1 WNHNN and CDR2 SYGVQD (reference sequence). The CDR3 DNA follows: TGCGCCAGCGGGACTAGCGGCACCCAGCAGTTCTTC. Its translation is CASGTSGTQQFF.

The CDR3 DNA reads as TGTGCCACCAGCCGCAAGGTCAGCTCCTACAATGAGCAGTTCTTC. This sequence encodes CATSRKVSSYNEQFF. This chain links TRBV15 with TRBJ2-1; D call uncertain. The CDR3 sequence is 15 residues long. Germline V gene data show CDR1 as LNHNV and CDR2 as YYDKDF (reference sequence). The ends were cut back, 5 bases at V and 0 bases at J, with 11 bases in the middle. The full variable domain, in which reference TRBV15 and TRBJ2-1 provide the parts outside the CDR3, is DAMVIQNPRYQVTQFGKPVTLSCSQTLNHNVMYWYQQKSSQAPKLLFHYYDKDFNNEADTPDNFQSRRPNTSFCFLDIRSPGLGDTAMYLCATSRKVSSYNEQFFGPGTRLTVL.

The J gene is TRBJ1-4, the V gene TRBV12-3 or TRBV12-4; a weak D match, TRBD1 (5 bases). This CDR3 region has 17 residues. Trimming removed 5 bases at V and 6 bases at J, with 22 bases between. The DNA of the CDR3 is TGTGCCAGCAGTACCGTTAGAGTTGGGACGTCTTATGAAAAACTGTTTTTT. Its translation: CASSTVRVGTSYEKLFF.

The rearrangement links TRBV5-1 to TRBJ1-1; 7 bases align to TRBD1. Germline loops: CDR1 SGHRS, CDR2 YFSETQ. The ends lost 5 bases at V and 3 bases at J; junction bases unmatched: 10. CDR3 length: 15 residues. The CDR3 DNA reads TGCGCCAGCAGGCTAGGGGGCGCCGGGGACACTGAAGCTTTCTTT. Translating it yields CASRLGGAGDTEAFF. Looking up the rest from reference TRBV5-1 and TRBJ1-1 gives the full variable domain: KAGVTQTPRYLIKTRGQQVTLSCSPISGHRSVSWYQQTPGQGLQFLFEYFSETQRNKGNFPGRFSGRQFSNSRSEMNVSTLELGDSALYLCASRLGGAGDTEAFFGQGTRLTVV.

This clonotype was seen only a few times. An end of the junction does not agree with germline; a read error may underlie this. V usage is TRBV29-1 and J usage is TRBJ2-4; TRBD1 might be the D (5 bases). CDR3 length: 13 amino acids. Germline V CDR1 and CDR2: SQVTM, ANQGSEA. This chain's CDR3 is CSVEGDVKNIQYF. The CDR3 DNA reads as TGCAGCGTGGAAGGGGATGTCAAAAACATTCAGTACTTC.

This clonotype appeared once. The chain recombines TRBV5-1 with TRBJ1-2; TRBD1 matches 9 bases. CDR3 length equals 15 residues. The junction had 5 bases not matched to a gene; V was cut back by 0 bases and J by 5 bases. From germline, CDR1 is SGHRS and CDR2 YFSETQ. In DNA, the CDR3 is TGCGCCAGCAGCTTGGCCACGGACAGGGGATATGGCTACACCTTC. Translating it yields CASSLATDRGYGYTF.

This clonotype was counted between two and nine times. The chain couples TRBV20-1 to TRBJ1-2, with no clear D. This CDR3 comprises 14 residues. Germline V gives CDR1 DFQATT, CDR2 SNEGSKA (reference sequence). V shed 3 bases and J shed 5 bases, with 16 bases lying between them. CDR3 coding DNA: TGCAGTGCTAGCGCCGCCGGGCAGAGGTATGGCTACACCTTC. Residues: CSASAAGQRYGYTF.

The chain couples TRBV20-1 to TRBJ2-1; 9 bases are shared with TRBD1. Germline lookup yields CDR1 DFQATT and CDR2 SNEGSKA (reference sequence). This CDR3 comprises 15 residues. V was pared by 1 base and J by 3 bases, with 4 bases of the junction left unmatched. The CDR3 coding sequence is TGCAGTGCTAGAGTCGGGACAGGGCTCTACAATGAGCAGTTCTTC. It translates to CSARVGTGLYNEQFF.

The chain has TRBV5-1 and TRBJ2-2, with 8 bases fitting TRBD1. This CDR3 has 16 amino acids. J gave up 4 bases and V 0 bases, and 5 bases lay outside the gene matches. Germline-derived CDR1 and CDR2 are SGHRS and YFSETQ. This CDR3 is CASSLDAGGVTGELFF. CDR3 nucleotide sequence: TGCGCCAGCAGCTTGGACGCAGGGGGCGTCACCGGGGAGCTGTTTTTT.

CDR3 protein: CASSAATGGQQYF. The CDR3 DNA reads TGTGCCAGCAGTGCTGCGACAGGGGGACAGCAGTACTTC. The J gene is TRBJ2-7, the V gene TRBV7-6; 9 bases align to TRBD1. This CDR3 contains 13 residues. CDR1 and CDR2 from the germline V gene are SGHVS and FNYEAQ. V shed 6 bases, J shed 8 bases, and the junction held 8 bases outside the gene matches.

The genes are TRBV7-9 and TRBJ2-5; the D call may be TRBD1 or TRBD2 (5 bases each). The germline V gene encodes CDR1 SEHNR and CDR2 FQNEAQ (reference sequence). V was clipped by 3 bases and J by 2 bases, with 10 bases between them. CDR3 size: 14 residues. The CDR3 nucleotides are TGTGCCAGCAGCTTGTCGGGACGGCAAGAGACCCAGTACTTC. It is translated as CASSLSGRQETQYF.

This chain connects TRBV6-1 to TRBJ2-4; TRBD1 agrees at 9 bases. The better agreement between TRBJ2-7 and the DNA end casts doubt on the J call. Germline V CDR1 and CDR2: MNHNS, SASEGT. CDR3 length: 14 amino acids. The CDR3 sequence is CASRDRGLVHEQYF. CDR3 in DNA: TGTGCCAGCAGGGACAGGGGCTTGGTCCACGAGCAGTACTTC.

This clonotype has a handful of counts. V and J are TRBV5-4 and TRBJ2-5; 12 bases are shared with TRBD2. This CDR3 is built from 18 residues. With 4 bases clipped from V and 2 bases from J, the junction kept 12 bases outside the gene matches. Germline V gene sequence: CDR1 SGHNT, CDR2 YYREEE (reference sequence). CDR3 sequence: CASSSTSGGTLVQETQYF. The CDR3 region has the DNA TGTGCCAGCAGCAGCACTAGCGGGGGGACCTTGGTTCAAGAGACCCAGTACTTC.

CDR3 nucleotides: TGCGCCAGCAGCTTGGCGGACAACTCCTACGAGCAGTACTTC. This sequence encodes CASSLADNSYEQYF. The chain has TRBV5-1 and TRBJ2-7; tentatively, D is TRBD1 (5 bases). The CDR3 spans 14 residues. V was shortened by 0 bases and J by 0 bases, with 7 bases between the two germline ends. Germline assignment: CDR1 SGHRS and CDR2 YFSETQ.

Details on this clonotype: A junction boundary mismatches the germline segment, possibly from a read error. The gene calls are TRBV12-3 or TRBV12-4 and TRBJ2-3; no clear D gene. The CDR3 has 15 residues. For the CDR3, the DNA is TGTACCAGCAGCACAGAAATCCTTAGCACAGATACGCAGTATTTT. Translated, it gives CTSSTEILSTDTQYF.

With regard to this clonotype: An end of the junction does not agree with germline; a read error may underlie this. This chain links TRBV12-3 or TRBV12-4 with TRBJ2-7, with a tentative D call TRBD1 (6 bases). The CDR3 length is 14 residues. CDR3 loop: CASSLEGTFYEQYF. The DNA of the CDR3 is TGTGCCAGCAGCTTAGAAGGGACATTTTACGAGCAGTACTTC.

CDR3 nucleotides: TGTGCCAGCAGCGCCCGACAGGGGAAGAACACTGAAGCTTTCTTT. This translates into CASSARQGKNTEAFF. V usage is TRBV7-3 and J usage is TRBJ1-1; 8 bases are a match to TRBD1. J lost 1 base, V lost 5 bases, and 6 bases had no gene match. Germline loops: CDR1 SGHTA, CDR2 FQGTGA. CDR3 length: 15 amino acids.

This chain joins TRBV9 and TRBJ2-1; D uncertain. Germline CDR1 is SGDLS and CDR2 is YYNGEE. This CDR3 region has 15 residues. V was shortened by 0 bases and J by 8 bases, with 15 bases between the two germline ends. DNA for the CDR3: TGTGCCAGCAGCGTAGGGCCGAATCAAAATTATGAGCAGTTCTTC. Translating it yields CASSVGPNQNYEQFF.

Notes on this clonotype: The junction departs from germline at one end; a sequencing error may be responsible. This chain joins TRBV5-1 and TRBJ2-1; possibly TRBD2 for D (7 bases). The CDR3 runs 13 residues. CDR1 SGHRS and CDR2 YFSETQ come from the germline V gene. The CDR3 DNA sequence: TGTGCCAGCAGCTGGGGGGGGCGGGAGCCCCCGTTCTTC. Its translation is CASSWGGREPPFF.